The 13 T cell receptor beta chains below come from one sample, sequenced in a study of CD8 T cells in Susac syndrome. cDNA came from around 0.5 to 1 ug RNA primed by random hexamers. TCRdb ran MiXCR on the immunoSEQ multiplex PCR reads and lists one entry per CDR3 protein. The data hold roughly 150,000 distinct CDR3 sequences, with nearly 97% observed a single time. The specimen sequenced was CD8+ T cells from PBMCs. Every receptor here comes from a human donor with multiple sclerosis.

CDR3 nucleotides: TGTGCCAGCAGCACAACCCGACAACTCAGTACGCAGTATTTT. As protein: CASSTTRQLSTQYF. This chain joins TRBV7-9 and TRBJ2-3; no reliable D call. The ends were cut back, 5 bases at V and 8 bases at J, with 17 bases in the middle. This CDR3 is 14 amino acids long. The V gene's germline CDR1 is SEHNR and CDR2 FQNEAQ (reference sequence).

The chain links TRBV7-2 to TRBJ2-7; D is unresolved. V lost 2 bases and J lost 1, with 9 bases in between. Germline CDR1 and CDR2: SGHTA and FQGNSA. The CDR3 sequence is 14 residues long. The chain's CDR3 is CASSLLGPSYEQYF. The CDR3 region has the DNA TGTGCCAGCAGCTTATTGGGCCCATCCTACGAGCAGTACTTC.

The CDR3 loop is CASSRPMVAEAFF. In DNA form, the CDR3 reads TGTGCCAGCAGCCGACCAATGGTCGCTGAAGCTTTCTTT. The rearrangement uses TRBV2 and TRBJ1-1; no reliable D call. V lost 6 bases and J lost 6, with 14 bases in between. The CDR3 is 13 residues long. Germline CDR1 is SNHLY and CDR2 is FYNNEI.

The V and J genes are TRBV30 and TRBJ2-3, with D maybe TRBD2 (5 bases). Germline CDR1 and CDR2: GTSNPN and SVGIG (reference sequence). This CDR3 is built from 16 residues. Trimming stripped 0 bases from V and 1 base from J, with 14 bases between. The chain's CDR3 is CAWSVPGLSGTDTQYF. CDR3 nucleotide sequence: TGTGCCTGGAGTGTCCCCGGACTGTCCGGCACAGATACGCAGTATTTT.

The rearrangement uses TRBV6-6 and TRBJ2-7; D is ambiguous. The length of the CDR3 is 14 residues. Trimming cost V 6 bases and J 0 bases, with 12 bases left between them. Germline V lookup: CDR1 MNHNY, CDR2 SVGAGI (reference sequence). The CDR3 sequence: CASSSEAPSYEQYF. The CDR3 DNA reads TGTGCCAGCAGCTCAGAGGCACCCTCCTACGAGCAGTACTTC.

The chain combines TRBV20-1 with TRBJ2-7; TRBD1 aligns across 9 bases. The CDR3 covers 12 residues. Germline values: CDR1 DFQATT, CDR2 SNEGSKA (reference sequence). V shed 6 bases, J shed 6 bases, and the junction held 6 bases outside the gene matches. The CDR3 bases are TGCAGTGCCACGACAGGGGGGTCCGAGCAGTACTTC. Translated, it gives CSATTGGSEQYF.

The chain uses TRBV19 and TRBJ1-1; D is perhaps TRBD1 (6 bases). V was cut by 11 bases and J by 4 bases, with 29 bases left in between. From germline, CDR1 is LNHDA and CDR2 SQIVND (reference sequence). The CDR3 spans 17 residues. DNA for the CDR3: TGTGCCTCCGCCAGTATGGGATGGCAGGGGCTCGGCACTGAAGCTTTCTTT. Translating gives CASASMGWQGLGTEAFF.

The rearrangement uses TRBV30 and TRBJ2-5, with TRBD1 matching over 7 bases. V shed 3 bases, J shed 8 bases, and the junction held 9 bases outside the gene matches. Germline assignment: CDR1 GTSNPN and CDR2 SVGIG (reference sequence). CDR3 length: 13 amino acids. The CDR3 loop reads CAWRTGTDITQYF. CDR3 sequence (DNA): TGTGCCTGGAGGACCGGGACAGACATAACCCAGTACTTC.

CDR3 coding DNA: TGTGCCAGCAGCCTGGCAACCTCTGAAGCTTTCTTT. It is translated as CASSLATSEAFF. The V call is TRBV5-6, the J call TRBJ1-1; D is uncertain. V lost 4 bases to trimming and J lost 6 bases, with 10 bases between them. CDR3 length: 12 amino acids. Germline CDR1 SGHDT, CDR2 YYEEEE. Combining the CDR3 with reference TRBV5-6 and TRBJ1-1 gives the whole variable domain DAGVTQSPTHLIKTRGQQVTLRCSPKSGHDTVSWYQQALGQGPQFIFQYYEEEERQRGNFPDRFSGHQFPNYSSELNVNALLLGDSALYLCASSLATSEAFFGQGTRLTVV.

In this sample, this clonotype turned up once. This chain uses TRBV20-1 with TRBJ1-4; possibly TRBD1 for D (6 bases). Germline-derived CDR1 and CDR2 are DFQATT and SNEGSKA (reference sequence). The CDR3 extends over 13 amino acids. V gave up 6 bases and J gave up 7 bases, with 15 bases separating them. The DNA of the CDR3 is TGCAGTGCAACTAGGGGGTTTAGTGAAAAACTGTTTTTT. Encoded protein: CSATRGFSEKLFF.

This chain connects TRBV12-3 or TRBV12-4 to TRBJ2-3, with 10 bases that match TRBD2. The CDR3 has 15 amino acids. Germline trimming cut 5 bases from V and 3 bases from J; bases unmatched to any gene: 5. CDR3 nucleotides: TGTGCCAGCAGTACTAGCGGGGCCCGGACAGATACGCAGTATTTT. This codes for CASSTSGARTDTQYF.

The chain has TRBV20-1 and TRBJ2-1; no clear D. Trimming stripped 3 bases from V and 10 bases from J, with 7 bases between. CDR3 length: 10 amino acids. From germline, CDR1 is DFQATT and CDR2 SNEGSKA (reference sequence). The CDR3 sequence: CSARAAEQFF. In nucleotides, the CDR3 is TGCAGTGCTAGGGCGGCCGAGCAGTTCTTC.

The gene calls are TRBV12-3 or TRBV12-4 and TRBJ2-7; D uncertain. Trimming took off 1 base at V and 6 bases at J, with 10 bases between the two ends. The CDR3 consists of 13 residues. The DNA of the CDR3 is TGTGCCAGCAGTTTAGGACGCCTGGCCGAGCAGTACTTC. It codes for CASSLGRLAEQYF.